Below are 17 T cell receptor beta chains sequenced from a single sample in a study of T cells after yellow fever vaccination. Each CDR3 protein is one row after TCRdb ran MiXCR on the 5' RACE reads. The sample has about 140,000 distinct CDR3 sequences, 5% to 8% seen once. Source: CD4+ T cells sorted from PBMCs, taken 10 days after the yellow fever booster vaccination. The source of these receptors is a man in his thirties or forties who received the YFV17D yellow fever vaccine.

This clonotype was recorded at least ten times. This chain links TRBV20-1 with TRBJ2-1, with 9 positions matching TRBD2. The V segment lost 5 bases and the J segment 1 base; nucleotides outside the gene matches: 6. Germline V CDR1 and CDR2: DFQATT, SNEGSKA (reference sequence). The CDR3 consists of 15 residues. CDR3: CSAPLAGSSYNEQFF. DNA for the CDR3: TGCAGTGCTCCCCTAGCGGGAAGTTCCTACAATGAGCAGTTCTTC.

V gene TRBV20-1 combines with J gene TRBJ1-1, with a possible D match to TRBD1 (5 bases). The CDR3 has 13 amino acids. The germline V gene encodes CDR1 DFQATT and CDR2 SNEGSKA (reference sequence). V was shortened by 6 bases and J by 0 bases, with 11 bases between the two germline ends. CDR3 in DNA: TGCAGTGCGGGGGGTGCATTGAACACTGAAGCTTTCTTT. Translated, it gives CSAGGALNTEAFF.

This clonotype was seen at least ten times. J is TRBJ2-1 and V is TRBV15, with D perhaps being TRBD1 or TRBD2 (6 bases each). CDR3 length: 16 amino acids. The V end was cut by 0 bases, the J end by 3 bases, with 12 bases between. Germline V CDR1 and CDR2: LNHNV, YYDKDF (reference sequence). CDR3 coding DNA: TGTGCCACCAGCAGAGATAGGGGGGAGTACTACAATGAGCAGTTCTTC. It codes for CATSRDRGEYYNEQFF.

Turning to this clonotype: A single base separates this from a much larger clone, so it may be a read error. The rearrangement uses TRBV6-2 or TRBV6-3 and TRBJ2-7, with 7 nucleotides matching TRBD2. CDR1 MNHEY and CDR2 SVGEGT come from the germline V gene. The CDR3 loop spans 15 amino acids. Here the CDR3 DNA reads TGTCCCAGCAGTTACATCCAGCGGGGTCCTAACGGGCAGTACTTC. Its protein is CPSSYIQRGPNGQYF.

In this sample, this clonotype turned up many times. The rearrangement links TRBV7-9 to TRBJ2-2; D unresolved. Germline CDR1 and CDR2: SEHNR and FQNEAQ (reference sequence). V lost 3 bases to trimming and J lost 7 bases, with 6 bases between them. The CDR3 consists of 12 residues. DNA for the CDR3: TGTGCCAGCAGCTTGAATGTCGGGGAGCTGTTTTTT. Its protein is CASSLNVGELFF.

This clonotype appeared a few times. V is TRBV3-1 and J is TRBJ2-6, with no clear D. Germline V gene data show CDR1 as LGHDT and CDR2 as YNNKEL (reference sequence). This CDR3 has 16 amino acids. Trimming left V 0 bases short and J 0 bases short, with 6 bases between. The CDR3 is CASSQETISGANVLTF. The CDR3 DNA follows: TGTGCCAGCAGCCAAGAAACTATCTCTGGGGCCAACGTCCTGACTTTC.

With regard to this clonotype: A much larger clone differs from this one at a single base, so this may be a read error. The rearrangement links TRBV3-1 to TRBJ2-5; TRBD2 might be the D (7 bases). V was pared by 8 bases and J by 4 bases, with 14 bases between. Germline CDR1 is LGHDT and CDR2 is YNNKEL (reference sequence). The CDR3 extends over 13 amino acids. The CDR3, as DNA: TGTGCCAGCGAGGCGCGGGGGCTAGAGACCCAGTACTTC. Amino acids: CASEARGLETQYF.

This clonotype was counted ten times or more. V gene TRBV20-1 combines with J gene TRBJ2-3, with a tentative D call TRBD1 (6 bases). In germline, CDR1 is DFQATT, CDR2 SNEGSKA (reference sequence). With 0 bases removed from V and 4 bases from J, the gap between germline ends came to 17 bases. The CDR3 is made up of 16 amino acids. CDR3 protein: CSARDRGKLFSDTQYF. CDR3 sequence (DNA): TGCAGTGCTAGAGACAGGGGAAAGCTCTTCTCAGATACGCAGTATTTT.

In its sample, this clonotype was seen many times. This chain links TRBV10-3 with TRBJ1-1; D is possibly TRBD1 (6 bases). CDR1 is ENHRY and CDR2 is SYGVKD in the germline V gene. The CDR3 loop spans 12 amino acids. Trimming removed 8 bases from V and 5 bases from J, with 12 bases in between. DNA of the CDR3: TGTGCCATCGGGGGGGCAGAGACTGAAGCTTTCTTT. It specifies CAIGGAETEAFF.

This clonotype was recorded at least ten times. The chain links TRBV6-2 or TRBV6-3 to TRBJ2-1; the D is unclear. The CDR3 has 12 residues. Germline V gives CDR1 MNHEY, CDR2 SVGEGT. V shed 6 bases and J shed 7 bases, with 10 bases lying between them. The CDR3 loop reads CASRHLRNEQFF. The CDR3 DNA reads as TGTGCCAGCAGACACCTGAGGAATGAGCAGTTCTTC.

This clonotype came up many times. The rearrangement uses TRBV7-9 and TRBJ1-2; the D gene is possibly TRBD1 (5 bases). Germline lookup yields CDR1 SEHNR and CDR2 FQNEAQ (reference sequence). This CDR3 has 14 amino acids. V dropped 6 bases and J dropped 8 bases, with 19 bases sitting between them. The CDR3 loop is CASRPGTSVSGYTF. The CDR3, as DNA: TGTGCCAGCAGACCCGGGACTTCTGTAAGCGGCTACACCTTC.

This clonotype was picked up a small number of times. The chain couples TRBV28 to TRBJ2-7, with TRBD2 identical over 7 bases. The CDR3 sequence is 14 residues long. CDR1 is MDHEN and CDR2 is SYDVKM in the germline V gene. V trimming: 6 bases; J trimming: 0 bases; junction bases outside the gene matches: 5. The CDR3 DNA sequence: TGTGCCAGCAGCCACGGGACTACCTCCTACGAGCAGTACTTC. It translates to CASSHGTTSYEQYF.

The J gene is TRBJ2-7, the V gene TRBV20-1; the match to TRBD2 covers 10 bases. Trimming cost V 3 bases and J 2 bases; bases outside gene matches: 7. This CDR3 comprises 15 residues. Per germline, CDR1 DFQATT and CDR2 SNEGSKA (reference sequence). The CDR3 is CSASSGTSAAYEQYF. Written as DNA, the CDR3 is TGCAGTGCTAGCTCCGGGACTAGCGCCGCCTACGAGCAGTACTTC.

The sample holds many counts of this clonotype. V usage is TRBV20-1 and J usage is TRBJ2-3; 10 bases fit TRBD2. The V gene's germline CDR1 is DFQATT and CDR2 SNEGSKA (reference sequence). The CDR3 runs to 13 residues. The V and J ends lost 5 bases and 1 base, in that order; junction bases with no gene match: 0. The CDR3 reads CSAGTSGTDTQYF. The CDR3 nucleotides read TGCAGTGCTGGGACTAGCGGCACAGATACGCAGTATTTT.

This sequence joins TRBV20-1 and TRBJ2-5, with 7 bases identical to TRBD1. J gave up 5 bases and V 4 bases, and 4 bases lay outside the gene matches. This CDR3 is built from 12 residues. The germline V gene encodes CDR1 DFQATT and CDR2 SNEGSKA (reference sequence). The CDR3 DNA follows: TGCAGTGCTAAGACAGGGTGGGAGACCCAGTACTTC. Protein sequence: CSAKTGWETQYF.

At least ten counts were recorded for this clonotype. The chain uses TRBV7-9 and TRBJ2-1, with 10 bases that match TRBD2. CDR1 is SEHNR, CDR2 FQNEAQ, per germline (reference sequence). V shed 1 base and J 7 bases; nucleotides not matched to a gene: 7. This CDR3 contains 16 residues. In DNA form, the CDR3 reads TGTGCCAGCAGCTTAGTCTCTAGCGGGAGTTATAATGAGCAGTTCTTC. This gives the protein CASSLVSSGSYNEQFF.

This clonotype was picked up many times. The chain employs TRBV6-5 and TRBJ1-5; 9 nucleotides line up with TRBD1. The CDR3 sequence is 16 residues long. V shed 2 bases and J 5 bases; nucleotides not matched to a gene: 7. Germline V gene lookup returns CDR1 MNHEY and CDR2 SVGAGI. The CDR3 protein is CASSYLGQGRHQPQHF. As DNA, the CDR3 is TGTGCCAGCAGTTACCTTGGACAGGGGAGGCATCAGCCCCAGCATTTT.